Listed here are 8 T cell receptor beta chains from one sample, sequenced in a study of blood T cell repertoires in COVID-19. Sequenced by immunoSEQ multiplex PCR; TCRdb stores in-frame clones only, minus some. The sample shows approximately 140,000 clones, roughly nine tenths of them seen only once. The specimen sequenced was PBMCs or T cells enriched from blood (not recorded which). These receptors were taken from a woman between 40 and 55 years old who had been exposed to COVID-19.

The rearrangement links TRBV6-5 to TRBJ1-1, with no clear D. Germline V gene lookup returns CDR1 MNHEY and CDR2 SVGAGI. The V end lost 5 bases, the J end lost 6 bases, and 10 bases lay between the germline ends. CDR3 size: 12 residues. CDR3 DNA sequence: TGTGCCAGCAGTCCCGGGAGGGCTGAAGCTTTCTTT. It encodes CASSPGRAEAFF.

The chain couples TRBV19 to TRBJ2-7; TRBD1 matches 11 bases. This CDR3 comprises 14 residues. V trimming: 10 bases; J trimming: 3 bases; junction bases outside the gene matches: 8. Germline loops: CDR1 LNHDA, CDR2 SQIVND (reference sequence). CDR3 bases: TGTGCCACTATTGCTGGGACAGGGGGCTACGAGCAGTACTTC. Translation: CATIAGTGGYEQYF.

This clone was seen only a few times. The rearrangement links TRBV4-2 to TRBJ2-3, with 8 bases identical to TRBD1. The ends lost 1 base at V and 4 bases at J; junction bases unmatched: 7. Germline assignment: CDR1 LGHNA and CDR2 YNFKEQ. This CDR3 region has 16 residues. The CDR3 DNA follows: TGTGCCAGCAGCCAAGCTCAGGGGGCAGTGCCAGATACGCAGTATTTT. Translated: CASSQAQGAVPDTQYF.

This rearrangement joins TRBV5-8 to TRBJ2-1, with TRBD2 matching 10 bases. The CDR3 extends over 16 amino acids. Germline V lookup: CDR1 SGHTS, CDR2 YDEGEE. The junction had 4 bases not matched to a gene; V was cut back by 0 bases and J by 4 bases. The CDR3 DNA is TGTGCCAGCAGCTTGGTTACTAGCGGGATATACAATGAGCAGTTCTTC. Residues: CASSLVTSGIYNEQFF.

This clone showed up just a few times. The genes are TRBV9 and TRBJ1-1; 8 bases line up with TRBD1. With 4 bases clipped from V and 6 bases from J, the junction kept 14 bases outside the gene matches. The CDR3 has 16 amino acids. CDR1 SGDLS and CDR2 YYNGEE come from the germline V gene. This CDR3 reads CASSSTLTGGVAEAFF. CDR3 bases: TGTGCCAGCAGCTCAACTCTAACAGGGGGGGTCGCTGAAGCTTTCTTT.

The V and J genes are TRBV7-2 and TRBJ2-1; TRBD2 matches 7 bases. The CDR3 covers 14 residues. Germline V lookup: CDR1 SGHTA, CDR2 FQGNSA. V gave up 6 bases and J gave up 5 bases; unmatched junction bases: 7. The CDR3, as DNA: TGTGCCAGCAGTCCATGGGGGGGGGACAATGAGCAGTTCTTC. It encodes CASSPWGGDNEQFF.

The chain joins TRBV12-5 to TRBJ2-2, with D perhaps matching TRBD2 (7 bases). V was clipped by 6 bases and J by 5 bases, with 19 bases between them. The germline CDR1 and CDR2 sequences are LGHNT and FRNRAP. The CDR3 spans 16 residues. The CDR3 DNA reads as TGTGCTAGTGGCCCCGGGGTCGGGGGGCCTACCGGGGAGCTGTTTTTT. It translates to CASGPGVGGPTGELFF.

J is TRBJ2-7 and V is TRBV2; 12 bases agree with TRBD2. This CDR3 has 14 amino acids. CDR1 is SNHLY, CDR2 FYNNEI, per germline. V shed 6 bases, J shed 3 bases, and the junction held 3 bases outside the gene matches. The CDR3 region is CASRQLAGGYEQYF. As DNA, the CDR3 is TGTGCCAGCAGGCAACTAGCGGGAGGCTACGAGCAGTACTTC.